The next 21 T cell receptor beta chains were all read from a single sample in a study of shared clonotypes between healthy human individuals. TCRdb keeps only in-frame clones here, not all; method: immunoSEQ multiplex PCR. The repertoire holds roughly 1.4 million clones, with approximately 98.5% as singletons. The source material was naive CD4+ T cells sorted from blood. Subset given: CD45RA+ positively selected. The receptors originated from a man between 25 and 39 years old in good health.

The rearrangement links TRBV29-1 to TRBJ2-2; D uncertain. The CDR3 is made up of 11 amino acids. The ends were cut back, 5 bases at V and 11 bases at J, with 12 bases in the middle. CDR1 and CDR2 (germline): SQVTM, ANQGSEA. In DNA form, the CDR3 reads TGCAGCGTTACCCAGAGATCCGAGCTGTTTTTT. It codes for CSVTQRSELFF.

The V gene is TRBV5-1, the J gene TRBJ2-5; D is ambiguous. Germline V gene lookup returns CDR1 SGHRS and CDR2 YFSETQ. V shed 2 bases and J shed 1 base, with 9 bases lying between them. The CDR3 length is 14 residues. The CDR3 sequence: CASSFSRAQETQYF. The CDR3 nucleotides read TGCGCCAGCAGCTTCTCACGGGCCCAAGAGACCCAGTACTTC.

J is TRBJ2-1 and V is TRBV5-1, with D hard to call. The CDR3 has 15 residues. Germline V gives CDR1 SGHRS, CDR2 YFSETQ. V lost 4 bases and J 3 bases, leaving 14 bases between the germline ends. The DNA of the CDR3 is TGCGCCAGCAGCGCCACAGACCCTGACTACAATGAGCAGTTCTTC. This gives the protein CASSATDPDYNEQFF.

The chain carries TRBV5-8 and TRBJ2-1; 7 bases are a match to TRBD2. Germline V lookup: CDR1 SGHTS, CDR2 YDEGEE. The V and J ends lost 1 base and 3 bases, in that order; junction bases with no gene match: 4. The CDR3 contains 15 residues. Here the CDR3 DNA reads TGTGCCAGCAGCTTGTTTGCTAGCGGCTACAATGAGCAGTTCTTC. This encodes CASSLFASGYNEQFF.

V gene TRBV5-1 combines with J gene TRBJ2-5, with 15 bases fitting TRBD2. The V segment lost 3 bases and the J segment 2 bases; nucleotides outside the gene matches: 5. The germline V gene has CDR1 SGHRS and CDR2 YFSETQ. CDR3 length equals 17 residues. The CDR3 loop is CASSWGLAGGHQETQYF. The CDR3 DNA is TGCGCCAGCAGCTGGGGACTAGCGGGAGGCCATCAAGAGACCCAGTACTTC.

The V call is TRBV19, the J call TRBJ2-3; 9 nucleotides agree with TRBD1. There are 17 residues in the CDR3. V gave up 3 bases and J gave up 4 bases; unmatched junction bases: 11. Germline assignment: CDR1 LNHDA and CDR2 SQIVND (reference sequence). CDR3 sequence reads: CASSMVWDRVRADTQYF. CDR3 DNA: TGTGCCAGTAGTATGGTTTGGGACAGGGTTCGCGCAGATACGCAGTATTTT.

The gene calls are TRBV27 and TRBJ2-5; D not resolved. Looked up from germline, CDR1 is MNHEY and CDR2 is SMNVEV (reference sequence). The length of the CDR3 is 14 residues. Deletions cut 5 bases from V and 1 base from J, with 11 bases between. CDR3 residues: CASSHRPRQETQYF. CDR3 coding DNA: TGTGCCAGCAGTCATAGACCCCGCCAAGAGACCCAGTACTTC.

This rearrangement joins TRBV11-2 to TRBJ2-5; D is undetermined. The CDR3 loop spans 13 amino acids. V was clipped by 3 bases and J by 5 bases, with 10 bases between them. Per the germline V gene, CDR1 is SGHAT and CDR2 is FQNNGV. CDR3 residues: CASSFYVSETQYF. Written as DNA, the CDR3 is TGTGCCAGCAGCTTCTACGTCTCGGAGACCCAGTACTTC.

The chain couples TRBV5-1 to TRBJ2-2; maybe TRBD1 (6 bases). The length of the CDR3 is 17 residues. V gave up 4 bases and J gave up 1 base, with 17 bases separating them. Germline V lookup: CDR1 SGHRS, CDR2 YFSETQ. The CDR3 bases are TGCGCCAGCAGCCAGCTACCCGGGACACTGAACACCGGGGAGCTGTTTTTT. Its protein product is CASSQLPGTLNTGELFF.

The chain links TRBV18 to TRBJ1-1; D is uncertain. The CDR3 is made up of 16 amino acids. CDR1 and CDR2 from the germline V gene are KGHSH and LQKENI. V gave up 0 bases and J gave up 0 bases, with 11 bases separating them. The CDR3 DNA sequence: TGTGCCAGCTCACCACCCTCCCCCCCCCTGAACACTGAAGCTTTCTTT. Translating it yields CASSPPSPPLNTEAFF.

V and J are TRBV10-3 and TRBJ2-7; 9 bases fit TRBD1. The CDR3 is 14 amino acids. V shed 6 bases and J 3 bases; nucleotides not matched to a gene: 6. CDR1 ENHRY and CDR2 SYGVKD come from the germline V gene. The CDR3 sequence is CAISPGQGDYEQYF. The CDR3 DNA sequence: TGTGCCATCAGCCCGGGACAGGGTGACTACGAGCAGTACTTC.

This chain joins TRBV5-4 and TRBJ2-1, with 9 bases fitting TRBD1. The CDR3 runs 16 residues. V lost 3 bases, J lost 9 bases, and 13 bases stayed unmatched. Germline V gene sequence: CDR1 SGHNT, CDR2 YYREEE (reference sequence). The CDR3: CASSSPGVQGAGEQFF. The CDR3 DNA is TGTGCCAGCAGCTCCCCTGGAGTACAGGGGGCAGGTGAGCAGTTCTTC.

The chain combines TRBV7-8 with TRBJ2-1, with D tentatively TRBD2 (5 bases). CDR1 and CDR2 (germline): SGHVS, FQNEAQ. The CDR3 sequence is 17 residues long. Between the trimmed V and J ends, which lost 3 bases and 5 bases, there was a span of 20 bases. The CDR3 nucleotides are TGTGCCAGCAGCTTGTTGAGATTGGGCGGGTTAAACAATGAGCAGTTCTTC. Protein: CASSLLRLGGLNNEQFF.

Only one count was recorded for this clone. The chain carries TRBV23-1 and TRBJ1-5; D uncertain. TRBV23-1 is sorted into the ORF group, with uncertain function. The CDR3 spans 13 residues. The V and J ends lost 10 bases and 4 bases respectively, with 14 bases between them. The chain's CDR3 is CATPRRENQPQHF. In nucleotides, the CDR3 is TGCGCCACCCCCAGACGGGAGAATCAGCCCCAGCATTTT.

The rearrangement links TRBV6-9 to TRBJ2-3, with D perhaps matching TRBD1 (5 bases). The CDR3 contains 15 residues. Trimming stripped 6 bases from V and 1 base from J, with 14 bases between. Germline V CDR1 and CDR2: MNHGY, SVAAGI. This CDR3 reads CASSETAGGTDTQYF. CDR3 coding DNA: TGTGCCAGCAGCGAGACAGCCGGTGGCACAGATACGCAGTATTTT.

This chain connects TRBV25-1 to TRBJ2-2; D assignment may be TRBD1 or TRBD2 (6 bases each). This CDR3 spans 13 amino acids. V was cut by 5 bases and J by 5 bases, with 9 bases left in between. Germline V gives CDR1 MGHDK, CDR2 SYGVNS. CDR3 loop: CASSWGATGELFF. CDR3 DNA: TGTGCCAGCAGTTGGGGGGCAACCGGGGAGCTGTTTTTT.

The chain employs TRBV18 and TRBJ2-7; D is perhaps TRBD1 (5 bases). Between the trimmed V and J ends, which lost 0 bases and 7 bases, there was a span of 13 bases. The germline V gene has CDR1 KGHSH and CDR2 LQKENI. The CDR3 spans 14 residues. The CDR3 DNA is TGTGCCAGCTCACCACCCGCAGGGATGGATGAGCAGTACTTC. This translates into CASSPPAGMDEQYF.

This sequence joins TRBV5-1 and TRBJ2-1; 8 bases line up with TRBD2. After removal of 1 base from V and 7 bases from J, the junction contained 7 bases not matched to a gene. Germline V lookup: CDR1 SGHRS, CDR2 YFSETQ. The CDR3 is 15 amino acids. The CDR3, as DNA: TGCGCCAGCAGCTTGAGAGCGGGAGTGGCAAATGAGCAGTTCTTC. Translating gives CASSLRAGVANEQFF.

The gene calls are TRBV4-1 and TRBJ1-1; D possibly corresponds to TRBD1 (6 bases). Per the germline V gene, CDR1 is MGHRA and CDR2 is YSYEKL. V was clipped by 0 bases and J by 10 bases, with 15 bases between them. This CDR3 region has 14 residues. The chain's CDR3 is CASSQEEQGFRAFF. CDR3 bases: TGCGCCAGCAGCCAAGAAGAACAGGGCTTTAGAGCTTTCTTT.

Note on this clone: The same CDR3 arises from other DNA sequences in this sample as well. The rearrangement joins TRBV5-4 to TRBJ2-3, with 11 bases fitting TRBD2. CDR3 size: 16 residues. V dropped 1 base and J dropped 4; count of bases not matched to a gene: 5. Germline V CDR1 and CDR2: SGHNT, YYREEE (reference sequence). The CDR3 nucleotides are TGTGCCAGCAGCTTGCGGCTAGCGGGAGGATCAGATACGCAGTATTTT. It translates to CASSLRLAGGSDTQYF. Combining the CDR3 with reference TRBV5-4 and TRBJ2-3 gives the whole variable domain ETGVTQSPTHLIKTRGQQVTLRCSSQSGHNTVSWYQQALGQGPQFIFQYYREEENGRGNFPPRFSGLQFPNYSSELNVNALELDDSALYLCASSLRLAGGSDTQYFGPGTRLTVL.

The chain joins TRBV19 to TRBJ2-7, with TRBD2 identical over 7 bases. Germline V CDR1 and CDR2: LNHDA, SQIVND (reference sequence). This CDR3 is 15 amino acids long. J was trimmed by 2 bases and V by 6 bases; bases with no gene match: 10. The CDR3 nucleotides are TGTGCCAGTAGCCCCCGGCAGCGGGACCCCTACGAGCAGTACTTC. It is translated as CASSPRQRDPYEQYF.